This T cell receptor beta chain is drawn from a study of shared clonotypes between healthy human individuals. Study conclusions and caveats: Blood was the sole source, and tissue repertoires probably differ.

TCRdb keeps only in-frame clones here, not all; method: immunoSEQ multiplex PCR. Of hundreds of thousands of clones listed, around 92% are singletons. Per germline, CDR1 SGHNT and CDR2 YYREEE (reference sequence). With V trimmed by 0 bases and J by 8 bases, 5 bases remained unmatched. CDR3 length: 16 residues. Terminally differentiated effector memory CD45RA+ cells were excluded from the naive CD8 cells, which were CD45RO-negative and positively selected for CCR7. Caucasian adults living in Nashville, Tennessee, provided all samples. With respect to this clone: The antigen is unknown.

The clonotype comes from a man under 40 in good health. The chain has TRBV5-4 and TRBJ2-1, with 13 positions matching TRBD2. The sample taken for sequencing was naive CD8+ T cells sorted from blood. The CDR3, as DNA: TGTGCCAGCAGCTTGGGGACTAGCGGGAGCGTCTATGAGCAGTTCTTC. As protein: CASSLGTSGSVYEQFF.